Each of the 25 T cell receptor beta chains below was sequenced from the same sample in a study of graft-versus-host responses after intestinal transplantation. TCRdb's table, derived via immunoSEQ multiplex PCR, lists solely in-frame clones and lacks some. This sample yields about 29,000 clones, of which about 92% are seen a single time; approximately 0.77% belongs to the top ten. Here the sequenced sample was PBMCs, taken about 62 days after intestinal transplant. These receptors were collected from a human patient who received an intestinal transplant, so some T cells may come from the graft donor.

This rearrangement joins TRBV4-2 to TRBJ2-1; D is undetermined. Trimming left V 0 bases short and J 12 bases short, with 15 bases between. The CDR3 totals 14 residues. CDR1 and CDR2 (germline): LGHNA, YNFKEQ. The CDR3 protein is CASSQERDWTGQFF. The DNA of the CDR3 is TGTGCCAGCAGCCAAGAAAGGGATTGGACCGGGCAGTTCTTC.

CDR3 DNA sequence: TGTGCCAGCAGTCCCCGGGACAGGATTGAAGCTTTCTTT. Its protein is CASSPRDRIEAFF. The V gene is TRBV27, the J gene TRBJ1-1, with 8 bases fitting TRBD1. V was pared by 5 bases and J by 7 bases, with 6 bases of the junction left unmatched. The CDR3 contains 13 residues. Per germline, CDR1 MNHEY and CDR2 SMNVEV (reference sequence).

The rearrangement uses TRBV4-1 and TRBJ1-4; TRBD1 might be the D (6 bases). Germline lookup yields CDR1 MGHRA and CDR2 YSYEKL. With 1 base removed from V and 3 bases from J, the gap between germline ends came to 12 bases. The CDR3 is made up of 16 amino acids. CDR3: CASSQGGQGSNEKLFF. The CDR3 coding sequence is TGCGCCAGCAGCCAAGGGGGGCAGGGGTCTAATGAAAAACTGTTTTTT.

The chain joins TRBV4-1 to TRBJ2-7; 7 bases match TRBD2. This CDR3 has 15 amino acids. The J segment lost 0 bases and the V segment lost 4 bases, leaving 6 bases of the junction unmatched. CDR1 is MGHRA, CDR2 YSYEKL, per germline. The CDR3 spells CASSRSLAFSYEQYF. CDR3 sequence (DNA): TGCGCCAGCAGCCGGTCACTAGCGTTCTCCTACGAGCAGTACTTC.

CDR3 nucleotide sequence: TGTGCCAGCAGTCCCACCCCCTCCTACGAGCAGTACTTC. It translates to CASSPTPSYEQYF. The chain couples TRBV27 to TRBJ2-7; D is undetermined. The CDR3 loop spans 13 amino acids. In germline, CDR1 is MNHEY, CDR2 SMNVEV (reference sequence). Trimming shortened V by 5 bases and J by 0 bases, and 8 bases separated the two germline ends.

The rearrangement joins TRBV5-5 to TRBJ2-7; 7 bases match TRBD1. This CDR3 is 13 amino acids long. Per germline, CDR1 SGHKS and CDR2 YYEKEE (reference sequence). Unmatched junction bases numbered 4, after V lost 4 bases and J lost 3 bases. The CDR3 DNA follows: TGTGCCAGCAGCATAGGGACAGACTACGAGCAGTACTTC. This gives the protein CASSIGTDYEQYF.

V and J are TRBV19 and TRBJ2-1, with TRBD2 identical over 7 bases. The CDR3 length is 15 residues. CDR1 and CDR2 from the germline V gene are LNHDA and SQIVND (reference sequence). Trimming removed 8 bases from V and 2 bases from J; junction bases left unmatched: 9. The CDR3 region is CASLPGTTPYNEQFF. CDR3 nucleotide sequence: TGTGCCAGTCTACCCGGGACTACCCCCTACAATGAGCAGTTCTTC.

Remarks on this clone: Germline is not matched at one junction end, which may reflect a read error. The chain carries TRBV5-1 and TRBJ2-1; TRBD1 aligns across 8 bases. Germline V gives CDR1 SGHRS, CDR2 YFSETQ. The CDR3 has 15 amino acids. Here the CDR3 DNA reads TGCGCCAGCAGATTGGGACAGGACTCCTACAATGAGCAGTTCTTC. It is translated as CASRLGQDSYNEQFF.

The chain is built from TRBV19 and TRBJ1-1; 7 nucleotides agree with TRBD1. CDR3 length equals 14 residues. The germline CDR1 and CDR2 sequences are LNHDA and SQIVND (reference sequence). The trim removed 5 bases at V and 3 bases at J, leaving 6 bases unmatched. The CDR3 sequence: CASSPTGSYTEAFF. The CDR3 nucleotides read TGTGCCAGTAGTCCGACAGGGTCTTACACTGAAGCTTTCTTT.

J is TRBJ1-2 and V is TRBV5-1; 10 nucleotides align to TRBD1. Germline values: CDR1 SGHRS, CDR2 YFSETQ. The CDR3 runs 14 residues. Trimming at V came to 3 bases and at J to 5 bases, leaving 4 bases not matched to a gene. The CDR3 DNA sequence: TGCGCCAGCAGCTCCCCGGGACAGGGGTATGGCTACACCTTC. This codes for CASSSPGQGYGYTF.

The chain couples TRBV19 to TRBJ1-5; the D gene is possibly TRBD1 (6 bases). The CDR3 loop spans 16 amino acids. Germline loops: CDR1 LNHDA, CDR2 SQIVND (reference sequence). Trimming pared 3 bases from V and 0 bases from J, leaving 12 bases between. CDR3 loop: CASSIGTLHSNQPQHF. In DNA, the CDR3 is TGTGCCAGTAGTATCGGGACATTACATAGCAATCAGCCCCAGCATTTT.

In DNA, the CDR3 is TGTGCCAGTAGCCAGGGGGGGATACACGAGCAGTACTTC. It is translated as CASSQGGIHEQYF. The chain couples TRBV19 to TRBJ2-7; either TRBD1 or TRBD2 may fit D (7 bases each). Germline-derived CDR1 and CDR2 are LNHDA and SQIVND (reference sequence). V was pared by 6 bases and J by 5 bases, with 14 bases between. This CDR3 spans 13 amino acids.

DNA for the CDR3: TGTGCCTGGAGTCCCGCTCCCGGGGAGCTGTTTTTT. This codes for CAWSPAPGELFF. The chain is built from TRBV30 and TRBJ2-2; D not certain. The CDR3 has 12 residues. Trimming left V 2 bases short and J 6 bases short, with 7 bases between. Germline assignment: CDR1 GTSNPN and CDR2 SVGIG (reference sequence). The variable domain in full, completed from reference TRBV30 and TRBJ2-2, reads SQTIHQWPATLVQPVGSPLSLECTVEGTSNPNLYWYRQAAGRGLQLLFYSVGIGQISSEVPQNLSASRPQDRQFILSSKKLLLSDSGFYLCAWSPAPGELFFGEGSRLTVL.

The chain is built from TRBV7-9 and TRBJ2-7; 7 bases match TRBD2. V was pared by 1 base and J by 2 bases, with 8 bases of the junction left unmatched. The CDR3 loop spans 16 amino acids. Looked up from germline, CDR1 is SEHNR and CDR2 is FQNEAQ (reference sequence). CDR3 in amino acids: CASSLGRQGLTYEQYF. DNA of the CDR3: TGTGCCAGCAGCTTAGGAAGGCAGGGACTAACCTACGAGCAGTACTTC. Complete variable domain (other parts from reference TRBV7-9 and TRBJ2-7): DTGVSQNPRHKITKRGQNVTFRCDPISEHNRLYWYRQTLGQGPEFLTYFQNEAQLEKSRLLSDRFSAERPKGSFSTLEIQRTEQGDSAMYLCASSLGRQGLTYEQYFGPGTRLTVT.

This sequence joins TRBV7-8 and TRBJ2-7, with D perhaps TRBD2 (6 bases). The germline gives CDR1 SGHVS, CDR2 FQNEAQ. With 5 bases removed from V and 12 bases from J, the gap between germline ends came to 20 bases. This CDR3 has 13 residues. The CDR3 region is CASSAYKLAQLYF. DNA of the CDR3: TGTGCCAGCAGCGCGTACAAACTAGCCCAATTGTACTTC. The full variable domain, with the rest looked up from reference TRBV7-8 and TRBJ2-7, is GAGVSQSPRYKVAKRGQDVALRCDPISGHVSLFWYQQALGQGPEFLTYFQNEAQLDKSGLPSDRFFAERPEGSVSTLKIQRTQQEDSAVYLCASSAYKLAQLYFGPGTRLTVT.

J is TRBJ2-7 and V is TRBV30, with 9 nucleotides matching TRBD2. J was trimmed by 2 bases and V by 8 bases; bases with no gene match: 13. The CDR3 runs 15 residues. The germline gives CDR1 GTSNPN, CDR2 SVGIG (reference sequence). Here the CDR3 reads CAVQMGLADPYEQYF. CDR3 nucleotide sequence: TGTGCCGTCCAAATGGGACTAGCCGACCCCTACGAGCAGTACTTC.

The rearrangement joins TRBV5-6 to TRBJ1-1; D is unresolved. Germline V gene sequence: CDR1 SGHDT, CDR2 YYEEEE. The length of the CDR3 is 13 residues. Trimming stripped 0 bases from V and 5 bases from J, with 8 bases between. For the CDR3, the DNA is TGTGCCAGCAGCTTGGTCTATCGGACTGAAGCTTTCTTT. Translating gives CASSLVYRTEAFF.

The gene calls are TRBV4-1 and TRBJ1-1; the D is unclear. The CDR3 is made up of 13 amino acids. Germline CDR1 is MGHRA and CDR2 is YSYEKL. V dropped 5 bases and J dropped 5 bases, with 12 bases sitting between them. CDR3 sequence reads: CASSSSLGTEAFF. CDR3 bases: TGCGCCAGCAGCTCATCCCTTGGGACTGAAGCTTTCTTT.

This sequence joins TRBV7-2 and TRBJ1-3; 7 bases align to TRBD1. Per germline, CDR1 SGHTA and CDR2 FQGNSA. CDR3 length: 15 amino acids. V was pared by 1 base and J by 2 bases, with 2 bases of the junction left unmatched. The chain's CDR3 is CASSLDTGAGNTIYF. CDR3 nucleotides: TGTGCCAGCAGCTTAGACACAGGGGCTGGAAACACCATATATTTT.

Comments on this clone: An end of the junction does not agree with germline; a read error may underlie this. The genes are TRBV4-1 and TRBJ1-3; D not certain. Germline CDR1 and CDR2: MGHRA and YSYEKL. The CDR3 loop spans 17 amino acids. The CDR3 DNA sequence: TGCGCCAGCAGCCAAGAACCCGGGGAACGAACTGGAAACGCCATATATTTT. It specifies CASSQEPGERTGNAIYF.

The CDR3 spells CASSFAYEQFF. The CDR3 coding sequence is TGTGCCAGCAGCTTTGCCTATGAGCAGTTCTTC. This chain joins TRBV7-9 and TRBJ2-1; no reliable D call. The CDR3 totals 11 residues. Trimming cost V 3 bases and J 8 bases, with 5 bases left between them. CDR1 is SEHNR and CDR2 is FQNEAQ in the germline V gene (reference sequence).

The CDR3 reads CASSYNVGQDYGYTF. The CDR3, as DNA: TGTGCCAGCAGTTACAACGTTGGACAGGACTATGGCTACACCTTC. The chain recombines TRBV6-5 with TRBJ1-2, with 7 bases identical to TRBD1. The J segment lost 3 bases and the V segment lost 2 bases, leaving 6 bases of the junction unmatched. In germline, CDR1 is MNHEY, CDR2 SVGAGI. This CDR3 is built from 15 residues.

This rearrangement joins TRBV27 to TRBJ2-2, with a weak D call TRBD2 (5 bases). The germline V gene encodes CDR1 MNHEY and CDR2 SMNVEV (reference sequence). This CDR3 spans 14 amino acids. The V gene lost 3 bases and the J gene lost 4 bases, with 9 bases spanning the gap. CDR3 region: CASSFAGLTGELFF. CDR3 in DNA: TGTGCCAGCAGTTTCGCCGGACTCACCGGGGAGCTGTTTTTT.

This clone was counted a single time. The chain carries TRBV2 and TRBJ1-3; D is undetermined. Germline V gene lookup returns CDR1 SNHLY and CDR2 FYNNEI. The V end lost 2 bases, the J end lost 3 bases, and 8 bases lay between the germline ends. The CDR3 has 14 amino acids. The CDR3 sequence: CASSETRSGNTIYF. The CDR3 DNA reads TGTGCCAGCAGTGAAACCCGGAGTGGAAACACCATATATTTT.

CDR3 residues: CASSSHRDSGYTF. CDR3 coding DNA: TGTGCCAGCAGCTCTCACCGGGACAGTGGCTACACCTTC. This chain joins TRBV7-8 and TRBJ1-2, with TRBD1 identical over 7 bases. V trimming: 4 bases; J trimming: 7 bases; junction bases outside the gene matches: 6. The CDR3 contains 13 residues. In germline, CDR1 is SGHVS, CDR2 FQNEAQ.